The entry that follows covers one T cell receptor beta chain sequence. The data were obtained in a study of blood T cell repertoires in COVID-19. Whole-study context: Samples taken during acute and convalescent COVID-19 were collected in the United States, Italy and Spain.

The assay was immunoSEQ multiplex PCR, and TCRdb's table has in-frame clones only and misses some. This sample carries 100,000 to 110,000 clones, around four fifths of them seen once, and the ten largest clones take roughly 31%. Germline V gives CDR1 MNHEY, CDR2 SMNVEV (reference sequence). The V gene end was trimmed by 2 bases and the J gene end by 1 base; junction bases not matched to a gene: 8. This CDR3 contains 17 residues. Sequenced: peripheral blood. This chain joins TRBV27 and TRBJ1-2; 9 positions agree with TRBD1. This sequence originates from a man between 65 and 79 years old with active or convalescent COVID-19. The CDR3 is CASSLVTRDRVNYGYTF. CDR3 DNA sequence: TGTGCCAGCAGTTTAGTGACTAGGGACAGGGTTAACTATGGCTACACCTTC.